This TCR beta chain was sequenced in a study of blood T cell repertoires in COVID-19. Study summary: COVID-19 samples, acute and convalescent, were from the United States, Italy and Spain. Sample material is recorded as cDNA or gDNA derived from T cells, B-cell-depleted T cells, or PBMCs.

The CDR3 spans 15 residues. V was pared by 2 bases and J by 4 bases, with 3 bases of the junction left unmatched. CDR1 is SGHRS, CDR2 YFSETQ, per germline. Authors' analysis steps: Reference gene primer amplification gave estimated nucleated cell counts. The method was immunoSEQ multiplex PCR; TCRdb's version includes in-frame clones alone and lacks a portion of them. The V and J calls and clone size were taken over from that table, and D and trimming were inferred from the DNA. The sample lists about 180,000 clones; about 84% were seen once. Sequenced: PBMCs or T cells enriched from blood (not recorded which). The TCR sequence derives from a woman in her 40s with acute COVID-19. This chain connects TRBV5-1 to TRBJ2-2, with 9 nucleotides matching TRBD2. The CDR3 loop is CASSFLAGSTGELFF. The CDR3 coding sequence is TGCGCCAGCAGCTTCCTAGCGGGATCCACCGGGGAGCTGTTTTTT.